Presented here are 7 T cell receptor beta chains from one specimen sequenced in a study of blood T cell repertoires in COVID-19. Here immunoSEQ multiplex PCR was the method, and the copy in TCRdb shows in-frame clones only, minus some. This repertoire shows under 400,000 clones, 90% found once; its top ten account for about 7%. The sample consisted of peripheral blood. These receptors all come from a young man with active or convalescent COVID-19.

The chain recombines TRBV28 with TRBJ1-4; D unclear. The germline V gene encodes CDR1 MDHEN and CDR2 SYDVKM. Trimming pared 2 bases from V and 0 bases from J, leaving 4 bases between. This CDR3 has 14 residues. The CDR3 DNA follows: TGTGCCAGCAGTTTACTAGCAACTAATGAAAAACTGTTTTTT. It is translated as CASSLLATNEKLFF. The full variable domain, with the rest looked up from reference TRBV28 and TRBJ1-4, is DVKVTQSSRYLVKRTGEKVFLECVQDMDHENMFWYRQDPGLGLRLIYFSYDVKMKEKGDIPEGYSVSREKKERFSLILESASTNQTSMYLCASSLLATNEKLFFGSGTQLSVL.

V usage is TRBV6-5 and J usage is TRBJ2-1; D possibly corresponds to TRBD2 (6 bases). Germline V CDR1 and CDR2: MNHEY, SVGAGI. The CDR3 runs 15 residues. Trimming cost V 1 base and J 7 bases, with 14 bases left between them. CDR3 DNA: TGTGCCAGCAGTTACTTCGCGGGGACCGGGAATGAGCAGTTCTTC. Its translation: CASSYFAGTGNEQFF.

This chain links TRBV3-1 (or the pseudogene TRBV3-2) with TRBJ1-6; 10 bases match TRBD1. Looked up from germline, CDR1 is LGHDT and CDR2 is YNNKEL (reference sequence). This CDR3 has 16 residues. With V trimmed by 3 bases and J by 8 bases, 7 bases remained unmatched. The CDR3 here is CASSQTGGTNDSPLHF. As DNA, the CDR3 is TGTGCCAGCAGCCAGACAGGGGGCACAAATGATTCACCCCTCCACTTT.

CDR3 in DNA: TGTGCCAGCAGCGTAGGAGACAGATCCTACGAGCAGTACTTC. It specifies CASSVGDRSYEQYF. The chain employs TRBV9 and TRBJ2-7, with D possibly being TRBD1 (5 bases). Per the germline V gene, CDR1 is SGDLS and CDR2 is YYNGEE. This CDR3 contains 14 residues. Between the trimmed V and J ends, which lost 0 bases and 1 base, there was a span of 8 bases.

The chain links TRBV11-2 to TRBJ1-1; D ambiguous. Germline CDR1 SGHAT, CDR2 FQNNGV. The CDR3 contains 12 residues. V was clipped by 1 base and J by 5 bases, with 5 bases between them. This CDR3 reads CASSLVETEAFF. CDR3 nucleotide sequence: TGTGCCAGCAGCTTAGTTGAGACTGAAGCTTTCTTT. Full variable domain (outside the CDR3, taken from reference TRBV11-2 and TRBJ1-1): EAGVAQSPRYKIIEKRQSVAFWCNPISGHATLYWYQQILGQGPKLLIQFQNNGVVDDSQLPKDRFSAERLKGVDSTLKIQPAKLEDSAVYLCASSLVETEAFFGQGTRLTVV.

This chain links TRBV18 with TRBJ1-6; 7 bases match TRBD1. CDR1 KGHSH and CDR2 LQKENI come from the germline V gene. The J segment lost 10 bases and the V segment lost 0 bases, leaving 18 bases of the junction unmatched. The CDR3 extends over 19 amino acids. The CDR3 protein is CASSPPNRGLLGSKSPLHF. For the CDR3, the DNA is TGTGCCAGCTCACCACCGAACAGGGGCCTTCTGGGGTCTAAATCACCCCTCCACTTT. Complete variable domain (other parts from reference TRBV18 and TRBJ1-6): NAGVMQNPRHLVRRRGQEARLRCSPMKGHSHVYWYRQLPEEGLKFMVYLQKENIIDESGMPKERFSAEFPKEGPSILRIQQVVRGDSAAYFCASSPPNRGLLGSKSPLHFGNGTRLTVT.

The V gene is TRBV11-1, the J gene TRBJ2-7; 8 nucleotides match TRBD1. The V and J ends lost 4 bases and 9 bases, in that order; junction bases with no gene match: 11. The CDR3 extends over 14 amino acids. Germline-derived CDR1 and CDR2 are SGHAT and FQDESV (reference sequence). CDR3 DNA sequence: TGTGCCAGCAGCTACCGGGACAGGCGGGGTCTGCAGTACTTC. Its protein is CASSYRDRRGLQYF.